This T cell receptor beta chain originates from a study of PD-L1 blockade in urothelial cancer. CDR3 length equals 15 residues. CDR1 is MRHNA and CDR2 is SNTAGT in the germline V gene. The V and J ends lost 3 bases and 2 bases, in that order; junction bases with no gene match: 2. Clones were sequenced by immunoSEQ multiplex PCR, and TCRdb holds only the in-frame ones, with some missing. The table includes tens of thousands of clones, 85% to 90% detected once. This clone has just one count. This specimen consisted of PBMCs, obtained around atezolizumab (anti-PD-L1) treatment. The chain uses TRBV6-4 and TRBJ2-2, with 8 bases matching TRBD1. This clonotype was obtained from a man between 45 and 60 years old with urothelial cancer. The CDR3 nucleotides are TGTGCCAGCAGTGAAGGGACAGGCAACACCGGGGAGCTGTTTTTT. This gives the protein CASSEGTGNTGELFF.